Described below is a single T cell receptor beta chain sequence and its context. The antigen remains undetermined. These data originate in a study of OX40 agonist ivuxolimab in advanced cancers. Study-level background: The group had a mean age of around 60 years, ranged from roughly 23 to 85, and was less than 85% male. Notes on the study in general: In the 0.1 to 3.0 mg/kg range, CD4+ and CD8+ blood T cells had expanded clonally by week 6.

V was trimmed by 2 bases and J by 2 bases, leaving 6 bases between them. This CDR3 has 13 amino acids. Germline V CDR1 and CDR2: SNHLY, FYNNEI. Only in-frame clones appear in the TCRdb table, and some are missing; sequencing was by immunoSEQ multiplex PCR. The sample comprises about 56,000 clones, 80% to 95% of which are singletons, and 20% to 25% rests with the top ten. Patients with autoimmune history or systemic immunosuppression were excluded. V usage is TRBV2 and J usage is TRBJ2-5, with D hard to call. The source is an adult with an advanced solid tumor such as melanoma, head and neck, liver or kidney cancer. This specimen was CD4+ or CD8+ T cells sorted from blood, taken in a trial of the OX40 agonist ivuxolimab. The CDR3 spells CASSESFQETQYF. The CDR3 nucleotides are TGTGCCAGCAGTGAAAGCTTTCAAGAGACCCAGTACTTC.